These 9 T cell receptor beta chains were sequenced from one sample in a study of shared clonotypes between healthy human individuals (dated by TCRdb to about 2020). Library creation used the immunoSEQ multiplex PCR assay. Sourced from immuneACCESS, this table was stored by TCRdb with only in-frame sequences that have V and J called. A share of the clones is absent; for the studies checked, an unresolved V gene accounts for under half, and the remainder has no known explanation. In all, the sample holds 2 million or so clones, and 85% to 95% of those were seen once. 0.1% to 0.15% of the sample is held by the ten biggest clonotypes. Input material: naive CD4+ T cells sorted from blood. The cell subset or site label here, explained by the study, means: CD45RA+ positively selected. These receptors were taken from a man aged 18-30 years in good health.

J is TRBJ2-3 and V is TRBV30; possibly TRBD1 or TRBD2 for D (5 bases each). From germline, CDR1 is GTSNPN and CDR2 SVGIG (reference sequence). This CDR3 region has 15 residues. Between the trimmed V and J ends, which lost 2 bases and 4 bases, there was a span of 16 bases. CDR3 nucleotides: TGTGCCTGGAGTCTATCCGGAGTGGGGGCAGATACGCAGTATTTT. Protein product: CAWSLSGVGADTQYF.

The genes are TRBV10-3 and TRBJ2-3, with D perhaps TRBD1 (5 bases). This CDR3 is 16 amino acids long. V lost 10 bases, J lost 0 bases, and 20 bases lay in between. The germline V gene has CDR1 ENHRY and CDR2 SYGVKD. For the CDR3, the DNA is TGTGCCACACAACCTTCCCAGGGTGGTAGCACAGATACGCAGTATTTT. Its translation: CATQPSQGGSTDTQYF.

In the case of this clone: The sample holds other DNA sequences that translate to the same CDR3. The V and J genes are TRBV5-1 and TRBJ2-2, with D possibly being TRBD2 (5 bases). V lost 0 bases to trimming and J lost 8 bases, with 8 bases between them. Germline CDR1 reads SGHRS; CDR2 reads YFSETQ. The CDR3 is 13 residues long. CDR3: CASSLGETGELFF. CDR3 DNA sequence: TGCGCCAGCAGCTTGGGGGAGACAGGGGAGCTGTTTTTT.

V and J are TRBV4-1 and TRBJ2-1, with D possibly being TRBD1 or TRBD2 (5 bases each). Germline CDR1 and CDR2: MGHRA and YSYEKL. Deletions cut 0 bases from V and 9 bases from J, with 21 bases between. The CDR3 covers 17 residues. The CDR3 region has the DNA TGCGCCAGCAGCCAAGATCCCGAAACAGGCGGGCAATCTGAGCAGTTCTTC. Its protein product is CASSQDPETGGQSEQFF.

This clone occurred once. A read error may produce the germline difference seen at one junction end. The gene calls are TRBV7-7 and TRBJ2-2; 10 positions agree with TRBD2. The CDR3 sequence is 14 residues long. Germline lookup yields CDR1 SSHAT and CDR2 FNYEAQ (reference sequence). The CDR3 DNA reads TGTGCTAGCAGCCCCGGGACTAGCGCCGGGGAGCTGTTTTTT. Encoded protein: CASSPGTSAGELFF. The whole variable domain, remainder taken from reference TRBV7-7 and TRBJ2-2, is GAGVSQSPRYKVTKRGQDVTLRCDPISSHATLYWYQQALGQGPEFLTYFNYEAQPDKSGLPSDRFSAERPEGSISTLTIQRTEQRDSAMYRCASSPGTSAGELFFGEGSRLTVL.

J is TRBJ1-1 and V is TRBV7-8; 8 positions match TRBD1. There are 15 residues in the CDR3. The germline V gene has CDR1 SGHVS and CDR2 FQNEAQ. J was trimmed by 4 bases and V by 2 bases; bases with no gene match: 6. The CDR3 region has the DNA TGTGCCAGCAGCTTACAGGGGGCGAAACCCACTGAAGCTTTCTTT. Translated, it gives CASSLQGAKPTEAFF.

The V and J genes are TRBV18 and TRBJ1-5; TRBD1 might be the D (6 bases). CDR1 and CDR2 (germline): KGHSH, LQKENI. Trimming cost V 1 base and J 9 bases, with 16 bases left between them. The CDR3 covers 15 residues. CDR3 residues: CASSPQGGLGSPQHF. CDR3 bases: TGTGCCAGCTCACCACAGGGGGGGTTGGGGTCGCCCCAGCATTTT.

The sample holds a few counts of this clone. The CDR3 coding sequence is TGTGCCAGCAGCCCCGGTCCCGGGACAGGGTACTATGGCTACACCTTC. It specifies CASSPGPGTGYYGYTF. This chain connects TRBV7-2 to TRBJ1-2; TRBD1 aligns across 9 bases. Germline values: CDR1 SGHTA, CDR2 FQGNSA. V lost 5 bases, J lost 3 bases, and 10 bases stayed unmatched. The CDR3 runs to 16 residues.

As to this clone: Other DNA sequences of this sample code for an identical CDR3. The genes are TRBV2 and TRBJ2-5; D unresolved. Germline CDR1 and CDR2: SNHLY and FYNNEI. The CDR3 is made up of 12 amino acids. The V gene lost 2 bases and the J gene lost 4 bases, with 5 bases spanning the gap. In nucleotides, the CDR3 is TGTGCCAGCAGTGAATTTGGAGAGACCCAGTACTTC. Encoded protein: CASSEFGETQYF.